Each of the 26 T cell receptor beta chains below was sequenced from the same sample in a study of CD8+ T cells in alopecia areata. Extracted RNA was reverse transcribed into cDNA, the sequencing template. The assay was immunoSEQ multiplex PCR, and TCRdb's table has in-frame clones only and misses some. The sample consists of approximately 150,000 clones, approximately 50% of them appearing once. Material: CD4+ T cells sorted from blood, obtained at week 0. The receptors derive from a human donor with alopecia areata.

The CDR3 reads CSVDPSQYF. The CDR3, as DNA: TGCAGCGTTGACCCCTCCCAGTACTTC. The chain carries TRBV29-1 and TRBJ2-5; no reliable D call. The V end lost 3 bases, the J end lost 9 bases, and 5 bases lay between the germline ends. Germline V gene sequence: CDR1 SQVTM, CDR2 ANQGSEA. CDR3 length equals 9 residues. Using reference TRBV29-1 and TRBJ2-5 for the parts outside the CDR3, the full variable domain is SAVISQKPSRDICQRGTSLTIQCQVDSQVTMMFWYRQQPGQSLTLIATANQGSEATYESGFVIDKFPISRPNLTFSTLTVSNMSPEDSSIYLCSVDPSQYFGPGTRLLVL.

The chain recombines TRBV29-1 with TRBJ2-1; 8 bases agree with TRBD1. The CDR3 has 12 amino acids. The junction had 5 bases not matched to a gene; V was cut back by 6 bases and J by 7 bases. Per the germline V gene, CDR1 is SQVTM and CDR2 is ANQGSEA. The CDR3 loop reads CSVHRTGNEQFF. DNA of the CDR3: TGCAGCGTCCATCGGACAGGGAATGAGCAGTTCTTC.

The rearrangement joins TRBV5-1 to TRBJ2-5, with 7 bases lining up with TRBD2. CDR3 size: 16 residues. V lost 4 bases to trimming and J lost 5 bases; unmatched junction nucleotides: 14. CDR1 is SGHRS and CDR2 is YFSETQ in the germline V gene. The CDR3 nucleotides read TGCGCCAGCAGCCGGGAGATGGCGGGAGACGGGGAGACCCAGTACTTC. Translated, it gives CASSREMAGDGETQYF.

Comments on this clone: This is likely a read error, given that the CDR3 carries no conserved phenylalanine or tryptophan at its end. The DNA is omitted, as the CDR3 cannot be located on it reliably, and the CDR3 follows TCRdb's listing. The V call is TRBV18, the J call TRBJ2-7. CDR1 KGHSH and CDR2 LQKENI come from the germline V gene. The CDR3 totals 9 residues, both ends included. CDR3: CASSPHGRP.

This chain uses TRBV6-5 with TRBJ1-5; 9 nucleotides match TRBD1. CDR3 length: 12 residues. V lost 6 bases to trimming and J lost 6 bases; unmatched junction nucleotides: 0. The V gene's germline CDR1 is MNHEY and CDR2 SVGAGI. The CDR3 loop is CASRTGGQPQHF. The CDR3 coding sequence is TGTGCCAGCAGGACAGGGGGTCAGCCCCAGCATTTT.

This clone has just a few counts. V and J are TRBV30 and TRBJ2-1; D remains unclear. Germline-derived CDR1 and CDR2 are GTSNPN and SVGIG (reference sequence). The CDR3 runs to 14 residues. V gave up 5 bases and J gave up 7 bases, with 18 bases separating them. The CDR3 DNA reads TGTGCCTGGGACGAGATTTTAGTGGATAATGAGCAGTTCTTC. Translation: CAWDEILVDNEQFF.

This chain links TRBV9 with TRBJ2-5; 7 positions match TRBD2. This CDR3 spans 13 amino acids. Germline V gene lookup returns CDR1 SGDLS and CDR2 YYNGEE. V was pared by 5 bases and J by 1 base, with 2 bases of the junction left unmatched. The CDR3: CASSLAVQETQYF. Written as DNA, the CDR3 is TGTGCCAGCAGTCTAGCGGTCCAAGAGACCCAGTACTTC. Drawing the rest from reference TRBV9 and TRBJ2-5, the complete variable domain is DSGVTQTPKHLITATGQRVTLRCSPRSGDLSVYWYQQSLDQGLQFLIQYYNGEERAKGNILERFSAQQFPDLHSELNLSSLELGDSALYFCASSLAVQETQYFGPGTRLLVL.

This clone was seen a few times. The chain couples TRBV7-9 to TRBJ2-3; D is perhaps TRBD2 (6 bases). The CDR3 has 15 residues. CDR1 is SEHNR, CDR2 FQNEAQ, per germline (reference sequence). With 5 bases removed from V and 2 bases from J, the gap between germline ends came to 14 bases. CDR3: CASSPGTPPTDTQYF. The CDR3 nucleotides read TGTGCCAGCAGCCCAGGGACTCCTCCCACAGATACGCAGTATTTT.

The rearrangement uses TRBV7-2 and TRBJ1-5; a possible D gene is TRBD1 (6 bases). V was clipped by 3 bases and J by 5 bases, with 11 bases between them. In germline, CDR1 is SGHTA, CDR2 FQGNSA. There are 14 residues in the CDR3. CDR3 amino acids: CASSFNREHQPQHF. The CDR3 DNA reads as TGTGCCAGCAGCTTTAACAGGGAGCATCAGCCCCAGCATTTT.

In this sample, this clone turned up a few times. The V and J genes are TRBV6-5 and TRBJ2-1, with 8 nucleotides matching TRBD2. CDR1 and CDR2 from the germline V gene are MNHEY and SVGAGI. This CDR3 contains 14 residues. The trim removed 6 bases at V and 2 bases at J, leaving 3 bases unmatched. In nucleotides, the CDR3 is TGTGCCAGCAGGAAACTAGCGGCCTACAATGAGCAGTTCTTC. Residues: CASRKLAAYNEQFF.

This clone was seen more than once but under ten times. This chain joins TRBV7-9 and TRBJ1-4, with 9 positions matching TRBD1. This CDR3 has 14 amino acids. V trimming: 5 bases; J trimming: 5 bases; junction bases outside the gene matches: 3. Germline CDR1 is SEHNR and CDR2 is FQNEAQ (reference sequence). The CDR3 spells CASSAGTGNEKLFF. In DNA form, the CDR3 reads TGTGCCAGCAGCGCCGGGACAGGGAATGAAAAACTGTTTTTT. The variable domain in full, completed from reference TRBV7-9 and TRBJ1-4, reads DTGVSQNPRHKITKRGQNVTFRCDPISEHNRLYWYRQTLGQGPEFLTYFQNEAQLEKSRLLSDRFSAERPKGSFSTLEIQRTEQGDSAMYLCASSAGTGNEKLFFGSGTQLSVL.

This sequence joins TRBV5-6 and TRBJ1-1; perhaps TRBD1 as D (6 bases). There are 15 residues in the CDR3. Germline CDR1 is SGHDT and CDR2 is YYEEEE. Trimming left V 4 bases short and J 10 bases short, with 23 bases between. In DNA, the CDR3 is TGTGCCAGCAGCGCTGCAGGGGCGTTGAGGCTTGTAGCTTTCTTT. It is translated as CASSAAGALRLVAFF. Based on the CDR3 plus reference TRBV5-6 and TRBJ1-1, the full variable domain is DAGVTQSPTHLIKTRGQQVTLRCSPKSGHDTVSWYQQALGQGPQFIFQYYEEEERQRGNFPDRFSGHQFPNYSSELNVNALLLGDSALYLCASSAAGALRLVAFFGQGTRLTVV.

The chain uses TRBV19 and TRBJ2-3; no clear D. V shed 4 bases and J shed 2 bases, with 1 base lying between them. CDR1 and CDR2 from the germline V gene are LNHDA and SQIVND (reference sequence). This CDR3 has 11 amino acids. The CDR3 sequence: CASSNTDTQYF. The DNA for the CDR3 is TGTGCCAGTAGTAACACAGATACGCAGTATTTT.

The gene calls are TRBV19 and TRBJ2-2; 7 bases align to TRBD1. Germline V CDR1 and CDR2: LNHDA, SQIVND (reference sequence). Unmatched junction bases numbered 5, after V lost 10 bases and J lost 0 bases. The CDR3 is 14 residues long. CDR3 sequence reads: CATPGTANTGELFF. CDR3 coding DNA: TGTGCCACACCCGGGACAGCGAACACCGGGGAGCTGTTTTTT. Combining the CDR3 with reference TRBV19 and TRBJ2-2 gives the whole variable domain DGGITQSPKYLFRKEGQNVTLSCEQNLNHDAMYWYRQDPGQGLRLIYYSQIVNDFQKGDIAEGYSVSREKKESFPLTVTSAQKNPTAFYLCATPGTANTGELFFGEGSRLTVL.

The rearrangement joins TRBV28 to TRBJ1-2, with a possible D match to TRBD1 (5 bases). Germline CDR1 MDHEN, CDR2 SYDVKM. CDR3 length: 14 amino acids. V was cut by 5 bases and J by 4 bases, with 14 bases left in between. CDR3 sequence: CASSLSRGLYGYTF. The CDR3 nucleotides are TGTGCCAGCAGTCTGAGCCGGGGCCTCTATGGCTACACCTTC.

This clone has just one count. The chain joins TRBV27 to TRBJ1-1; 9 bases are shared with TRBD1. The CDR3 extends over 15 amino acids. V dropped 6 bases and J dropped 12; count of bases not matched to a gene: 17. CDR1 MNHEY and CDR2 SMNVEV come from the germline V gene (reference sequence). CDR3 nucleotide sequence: TGTGCCAGCAGCAAGCCGGGACAGGGCGCCCAGGGGACTTTCTTT. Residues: CASSKPGQGAQGTFF.

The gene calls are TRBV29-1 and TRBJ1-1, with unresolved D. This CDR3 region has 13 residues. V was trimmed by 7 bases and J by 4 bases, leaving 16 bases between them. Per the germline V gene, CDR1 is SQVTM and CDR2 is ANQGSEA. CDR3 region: CSARRASGTEAFF. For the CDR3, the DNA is TGCAGCGCAAGACGGGCATCCGGCACTGAAGCTTTCTTT.

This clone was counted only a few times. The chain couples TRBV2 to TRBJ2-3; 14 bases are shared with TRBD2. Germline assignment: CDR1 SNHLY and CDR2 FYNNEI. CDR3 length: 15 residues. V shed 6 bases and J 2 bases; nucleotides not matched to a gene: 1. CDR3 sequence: CASRGLAGVTDTQYF. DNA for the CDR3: TGTGCCAGCAGGGGACTAGCGGGAGTCACAGATACGCAGTATTTT. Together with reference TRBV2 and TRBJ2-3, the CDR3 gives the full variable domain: EPEVTQTPSHQVTQMGQEVILRCVPISNHLYFYWYRQILGQKVEFLVSFYNNEISEKSEIFDDQFSVERPDGSNFTLKIRSTKLEDSAMYFCASRGLAGVTDTQYFGPGTRLTVL.

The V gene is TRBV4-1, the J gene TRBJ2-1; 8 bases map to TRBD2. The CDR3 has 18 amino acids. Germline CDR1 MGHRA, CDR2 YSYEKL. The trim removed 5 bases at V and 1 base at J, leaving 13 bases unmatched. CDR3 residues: CASSGHSAGVKSYNEQFF. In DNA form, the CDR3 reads TGCGCCAGCAGCGGCCACTCAGCGGGAGTTAAGTCCTACAATGAGCAGTTCTTC.

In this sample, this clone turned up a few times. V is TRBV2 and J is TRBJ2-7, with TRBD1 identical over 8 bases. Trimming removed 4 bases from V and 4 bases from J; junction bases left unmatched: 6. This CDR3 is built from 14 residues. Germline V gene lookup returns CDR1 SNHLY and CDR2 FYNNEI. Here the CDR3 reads CASSGGQGAYEQYF. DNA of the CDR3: TGTGCCAGCAGTGGAGGCCAGGGGGCTTACGAGCAGTACTTC.

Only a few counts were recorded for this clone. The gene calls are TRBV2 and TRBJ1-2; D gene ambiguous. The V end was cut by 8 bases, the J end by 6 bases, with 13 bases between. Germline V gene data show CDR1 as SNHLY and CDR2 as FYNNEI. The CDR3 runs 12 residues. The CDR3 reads CASVGTADGYTF. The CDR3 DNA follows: TGTGCCAGCGTAGGTACGGCCGATGGCTACACCTTC.

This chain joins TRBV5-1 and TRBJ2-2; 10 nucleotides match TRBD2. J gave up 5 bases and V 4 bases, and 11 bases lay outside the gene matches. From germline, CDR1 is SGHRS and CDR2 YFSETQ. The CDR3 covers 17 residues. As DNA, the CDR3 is TGCGCCAGCAGCCGCGGGGCTAGCGGGAGTCGGACCGGGGAGCTGTTTTTT. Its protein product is CASSRGASGSRTGELFF.

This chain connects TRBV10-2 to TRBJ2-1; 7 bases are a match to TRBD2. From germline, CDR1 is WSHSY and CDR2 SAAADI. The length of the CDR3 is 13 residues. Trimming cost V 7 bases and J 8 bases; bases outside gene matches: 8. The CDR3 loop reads CASTPAGIHEQFF. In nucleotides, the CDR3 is TGCGCCAGCACCCCAGCGGGAATCCATGAGCAGTTCTTC.

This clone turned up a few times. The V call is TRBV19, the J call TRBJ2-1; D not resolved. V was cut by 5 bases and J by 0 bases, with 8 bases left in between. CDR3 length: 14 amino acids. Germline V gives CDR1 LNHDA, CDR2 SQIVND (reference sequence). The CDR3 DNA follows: TGTGCCAGTAGTTTGAAGAGCTCCTACAATGAGCAGTTCTTC. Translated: CASSLKSSYNEQFF.

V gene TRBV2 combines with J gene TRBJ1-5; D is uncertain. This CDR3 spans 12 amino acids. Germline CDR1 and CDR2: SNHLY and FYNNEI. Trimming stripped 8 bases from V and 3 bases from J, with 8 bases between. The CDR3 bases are TGTGCCAGCGGAAAGATCAATCAGCCCCAGCATTTT. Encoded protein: CASGKINQPQHF.

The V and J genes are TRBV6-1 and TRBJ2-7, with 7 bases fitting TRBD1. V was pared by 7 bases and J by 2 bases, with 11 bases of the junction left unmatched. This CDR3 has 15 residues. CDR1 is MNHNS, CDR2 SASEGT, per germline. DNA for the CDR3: TGTGCCAGCACTTTGGCAGGGGGATCCACCTACGAGCAGTACTTC. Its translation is CASTLAGGSTYEQYF.